Listed here are 15 T cell receptor beta chains from one sample, sequenced in a study of blood T cells in healthy people across ages. Alongside a J-beta primer mix, a sample-barcoded 5' primer served in a second PCR lasting about 6 to 11 cycles. Each CDR3 protein gets one entry after TCRdb re-called the 5' RACE reads with MiXCR. The repertoire holds around 1.5 million distinct CDR3 sequences, with around 55% as singletons. The sample was blood. The receptor source for this set is a man between 18 and 29 years old in good health.

J is TRBJ2-7 and V is TRBV6-5, with 8 positions matching TRBD2. The V gene end was trimmed by 4 bases and the J gene end by 2 bases; junction bases not matched to a gene: 4. From germline, CDR1 is MNHEY and CDR2 SVGAGI. CDR3 length: 14 amino acids. The CDR3 DNA reads TGTGCCAGCAGTTCGGGACTAGACCCCTACGAGCAGTACTTC. Translation gives CASSSGLDPYEQYF.

The CDR3 sequence: CSVVRGAGGDTQYF. The CDR3, as DNA: TGCAGCGTTGTTCGGGGCGCGGGGGGAGATACGCAGTATTTT. This chain links TRBV29-1 with TRBJ2-3; the match to TRBD2 covers 8 bases. The CDR3 totals 14 residues. From germline, CDR1 is SQVTM and CDR2 ANQGSEA. V was clipped by 4 bases and J by 5 bases; unmatched bases: 8.

The gene calls are TRBV2 and TRBJ2-5; D not certain. CDR1 and CDR2 (germline): SNHLY, FYNNEI. The CDR3 spans 15 residues. Trimming left V 3 bases short and J 11 bases short, with 22 bases between. This CDR3 is CASSEVALRSPEQYF. Written as DNA, the CDR3 is TGTGCCAGCAGTGAGGTAGCCCTGAGATCCCCGGAGCAGTACTTC.

This chain links TRBV20-1 with TRBJ2-3; D gene uncertain. V lost 0 bases and J 8 bases, leaving 15 bases between the germline ends. The CDR3 runs 14 residues. Germline V gene lookup returns CDR1 DFQATT and CDR2 SNEGSKA (reference sequence). DNA of the CDR3: TGCAGTGCTAGAGAGGAGAACCCCTGGAGTACGCAGTATTTT. Translating gives CSAREENPWSTQYF.

The chain links TRBV27 to TRBJ2-2; no reliable D call. V dropped 6 bases and J dropped 6 bases, with 2 bases sitting between them. Germline-derived CDR1 and CDR2 are MNHEY and SMNVEV (reference sequence). The CDR3 totals 10 residues. The CDR3 protein is CASRPGELFF. CDR3 in DNA: TGTGCCAGCAGGCCCGGGGAGCTGTTTTTT.

The rearrangement links TRBV4-2 to TRBJ2-7, with D possibly TRBD2 on 5 matching bases. This CDR3 region has 15 residues. Trimming removed 1 base from V and 5 bases from J, with 15 bases in between. In germline, CDR1 is LGHNA, CDR2 YNFKEQ. Here the CDR3 reads CASSQGGDGLDEQYF. DNA of the CDR3: TGTGCCAGCAGCCAAGGGGGAGATGGTCTCGACGAGCAGTACTTC.

This chain links TRBV7-9 with TRBJ2-5, with 8 nucleotides matching TRBD2. Per the germline V gene, CDR1 is SEHNR and CDR2 is FQNEAQ (reference sequence). This CDR3 is 15 amino acids long. V gave up 1 base and J gave up 3 bases; unmatched junction bases: 4. For the CDR3, the DNA is TGTGCCAGCAGCTTAGTAAGCGGGAGTGAAGAGACCCAGTACTTC. This sequence encodes CASSLVSGSEETQYF.

This clonotype has only a few counts. The rearrangement links TRBV20-1 to TRBJ1-1; D is uncertain. Looked up from germline, CDR1 is DFQATT and CDR2 is SNEGSKA (reference sequence). This CDR3 spans 12 amino acids. Trimming stripped 4 bases from V and 4 bases from J, with 10 bases between. The CDR3 coding sequence is TGCAGTGCTATCGCGGGGTTCACTGAAGCTTTCTTT. Translation: CSAIAGFTEAFF.

The chain joins TRBV12-3 or TRBV12-4 to TRBJ2-1, with 9 nucleotides matching TRBD2. The length of the CDR3 is 16 residues. The trim removed 3 bases at V and 7 bases at J, leaving 10 bases unmatched. The CDR3 here is CASSLGSGSLENEQFF. DNA for the CDR3: TGTGCCAGCAGTTTGGGTAGCGGGAGTTTGGAGAATGAGCAGTTCTTC.

Turning to this clonotype: Its ends do not fully match the called genes, so a read error is possible. The gene calls are TRBV7-9 and TRBJ1-1, with 7 bases matching TRBD1. The CDR3 runs 13 residues. Germline lookup yields CDR1 SEHNR and CDR2 FQNEAQ (reference sequence). CDR3 sequence reads: CASSIAGGTEAFF. Here the CDR3 DNA reads TGTGCCAGCAGCATAGCAGGGGGCACTGAAGCTTTCTTT.

This clonotype occurred a few times. The chain combines TRBV6-6 with TRBJ2-4; a weak D match, TRBD2 (6 bases). The tail of the sequence fits TRBJ2-7 better, so the J call may be wrong. The CDR3 runs to 13 residues. Germline V gives CDR1 MNHNY, CDR2 SVGAGI (reference sequence). The CDR3 DNA follows: TGTGCCAGCAGGGGGGGATTAGGGGACGAGCAGTACTTC. Its translation is CASRGGLGDEQYF.

This chain links TRBV20-1 with TRBJ2-7, with TRBD2 matching over 9 bases. CDR3 size: 15 residues. Germline-derived CDR1 and CDR2 are DFQATT and SNEGSKA (reference sequence). After removal of 3 bases from V and 2 bases from J, the junction contained 8 bases not matched to a gene. CDR3 in DNA: TGCAGTGCTAGTAGAGCGGGAGGACCGGCCTACGAGCAGTACTTC. This sequence encodes CSASRAGGPAYEQYF.

V usage is TRBV6-1 and J usage is TRBJ2-1; 11 positions agree with TRBD2. V trimming: 6 bases; J trimming: 3 bases; junction bases outside the gene matches: 7. The CDR3 totals 16 residues. The germline gives CDR1 MNHNS, CDR2 SASEGT. For the CDR3, the DNA is TGTGCCAGCAGAGGGACTAGCGGTCTCTTCTACAATGAGCAGTTCTTC. The encoded protein is CASRGTSGLFYNEQFF.

This clonotype was detected only a few times. J is TRBJ2-4 and V is TRBV6-5; TRBD2 aligns across 8 bases. This CDR3 comprises 15 residues. V trimming: 6 bases; J trimming: 1 base; junction bases outside the gene matches: 5. Germline lookup yields CDR1 MNHEY and CDR2 SVGAGI. Here the CDR3 reads CASRRGAYAKNIQYF. In nucleotides, the CDR3 is TGTGCCAGCAGGCGGGGGGCTTATGCCAAAAACATTCAGTACTTC.

This clonotype occurred a few times. The chain is built from TRBV6-2 or TRBV6-3 and TRBJ1-4; D gene unclear. CDR1 is MNHEY and CDR2 is SVGEGT in the germline V gene. The CDR3 spans 11 residues. Trimming left V 2 bases short and J 5 bases short, with 0 bases between. The CDR3 nucleotides read TGTGCCAGCAGTTACAATGAAAAACTGTTTTTT. This gives the protein CASSYNEKLFF.